This TCR beta chain comes out of a study of blood T cell repertoires in COVID-19. Methods used by the authors: Reference gene primer amplification yielded estimated nucleated cell counts. Only in-frame clones appear in the TCRdb table, and some are missing; sequencing was by immunoSEQ multiplex PCR. V, J and clone size were drawn from that table, and D and trimming were deduced from the DNA. Here the sample spans 150,000 to 200,000 clones, less than 85% being singletons. The germline gives CDR1 MGHRA, CDR2 YSYEKL. The CDR3 has 16 residues. V lost 7 bases and J lost 0; bases outside the gene matches: 9. Cohorts were assigned according to the clinical history that participants reported. What the recovered Cohort 3 donors had was two negative PCRs, clearance, or symptom resolution.

The clonotype comes from a man in his fifties or sixties who had recovered from COVID-19. The chain is built from TRBV4-1 and TRBJ1-3, with 7 bases that match TRBD1. Sample: PBMCs or T cells enriched from blood (not recorded which). The CDR3 is CASTPEGAASGNTIYF. The DNA for the CDR3 is TGCGCCAGCACCCCCGAGGGGGCTGCCTCTGGAAACACCATATATTTT.